Shown below are 9 T cell receptor beta chains from a single sample sequenced in a study of OX40 agonist ivuxolimab in advanced cancers. The data were produced by immunoSEQ multiplex PCR, yet TCRdb's version contains in-frame clones alone and is incomplete. The table records around 100,000 clones, around 89% of them present only once. Sequenced material: CD4+ or CD8+ T cells sorted from blood, taken in a trial of the OX40 agonist ivuxolimab. These TCRs come from an adult with an advanced solid tumor such as melanoma, head and neck, liver or kidney cancer.

The chain employs TRBV27 and TRBJ2-1, with 7 bases aligning to TRBD2. With V trimmed by 5 bases and J by 0 bases, 7 bases remained unmatched. This CDR3 comprises 16 residues. Germline V lookup: CDR1 MNHEY, CDR2 SMNVEV (reference sequence). CDR3 residues: CASSGASGLSYNEQFF. CDR3 DNA: TGTGCCAGCAGTGGGGCTAGCGGTCTCTCCTACAATGAGCAGTTCTTC.

The chain links TRBV7-3 to TRBJ2-1, with D tentatively TRBD2 (6 bases). The CDR3 loop spans 15 amino acids. Trimming shortened V by 3 bases and J by 6 bases, and 15 bases separated the two germline ends. CDR1 and CDR2 (germline): SGHTA, FQGTGA. In nucleotides, the CDR3 is TGTGCCAGCAGCTTGGGCGGGACGTACGGCAATGAGCAGTTCTTC. It is translated as CASSLGGTYGNEQFF.

This clone appeared a single time. This sequence joins TRBV15 and TRBJ1-4; D is ambiguous. V was pared by 1 base and J by 7 bases, with 16 bases between. The CDR3 spans 16 residues. Germline lookup yields CDR1 LNHNV and CDR2 YYDKDF (reference sequence). In nucleotides, the CDR3 is TGTGCCACCAGCAGAGTAGGATGGGAAGTGGCTGAAAAACTGTTTTTT. This codes for CATSRVGWEVAEKLFF.

This clone has just one count. This CDR3 reads CASSLDLNTDTQYF. CDR3 nucleotides: TGTGCCAGCAGCTTAGACCTCAACACAGATACGCAGTATTTT. This chain links TRBV11-2 with TRBJ2-3, with unresolved D. The V end was cut by 0 bases, the J end by 2 bases, with 6 bases between. This CDR3 is 14 amino acids long. Germline CDR1 SGHAT, CDR2 FQNNGV.

The chain employs TRBV28 and TRBJ1-5, with a tentative D call TRBD1 (5 bases). The CDR3 loop spans 13 amino acids. CDR1 and CDR2 from the germline V gene are MDHEN and SYDVKM. Trimming pared 0 bases from V and 6 bases from J, leaving 6 bases between. CDR3: CASSLWGGQPQHF. As DNA, the CDR3 is TGTGCCAGCAGTTTATGGGGGGGTCAGCCCCAGCATTTT.

The count of this clone is one. The chain carries TRBV28 and TRBJ2-3; 14 bases fit TRBD2. J was trimmed by 3 bases and V by 5 bases; bases with no gene match: 4. Germline-derived CDR1 and CDR2 are MDHEN and SYDVKM. This CDR3 is built from 16 residues. The CDR3 nucleotides are TGTGCCAGCAGTCCGTGGACTAGCGGGAGGACAGATACGCAGTATTTT. Residues: CASSPWTSGRTDTQYF.

The CDR3 protein is CASRVSQGSHEQFF. The DNA of the CDR3 is TGTGCCAGCAGAGTTTCACAGGGGAGCCATGAGCAGTTCTTC. The gene calls are TRBV6-4 and TRBJ2-1; 7 nucleotides agree with TRBD1. Germline lookup yields CDR1 MRHNA and CDR2 SNTAGT. CDR3 length: 14 residues. Germline trimming cut 6 bases from V and 8 bases from J; bases unmatched to any gene: 10.

This clone was found once. CDR3 protein: CASSYSSGSWANEQFF. CDR3 coding DNA: TGTGCCAGCAGTTACAGCAGCGGGAGTTGGGCCAATGAGCAGTTCTTC. This sequence joins TRBV6-5 and TRBJ2-1; TRBD2 matches 8 bases. Per the germline V gene, CDR1 is MNHEY and CDR2 is SVGAGI. The CDR3 runs to 16 residues. The junction had 9 bases not matched to a gene; V was cut back by 2 bases and J by 6 bases.

The V and J genes are TRBV20-1 and TRBJ1-6; D unresolved. Germline V gene data show CDR1 as DFQATT and CDR2 as SNEGSKA (reference sequence). The CDR3 sequence is 11 residues long. V lost 3 bases to trimming and J lost 9 bases, with 6 bases between them. In DNA, the CDR3 is TGCAGTGCTAGTTCTGGTTCACCCCTCCACTTT. It is translated as CSASSGSPLHF.